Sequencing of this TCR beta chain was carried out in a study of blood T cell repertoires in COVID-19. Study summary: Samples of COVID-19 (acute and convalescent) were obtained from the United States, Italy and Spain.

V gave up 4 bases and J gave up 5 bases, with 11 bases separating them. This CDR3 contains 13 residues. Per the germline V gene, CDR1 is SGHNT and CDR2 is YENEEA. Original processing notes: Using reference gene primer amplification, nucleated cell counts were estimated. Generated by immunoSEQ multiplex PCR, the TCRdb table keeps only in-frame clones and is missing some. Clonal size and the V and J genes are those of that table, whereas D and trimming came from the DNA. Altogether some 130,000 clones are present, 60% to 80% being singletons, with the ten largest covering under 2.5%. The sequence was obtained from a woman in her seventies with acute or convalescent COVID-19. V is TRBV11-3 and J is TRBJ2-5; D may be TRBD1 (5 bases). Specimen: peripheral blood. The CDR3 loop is CASSWGLRETQYF. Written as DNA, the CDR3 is TGTGCCAGCAGCTGGGGCCTTCGGGAGACCCAGTACTTC. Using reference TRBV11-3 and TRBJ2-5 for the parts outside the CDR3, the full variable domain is EAGVVQSPRYKIIEKKQPVAFWCNPISGHNTLYWYLQNLGQGPELLIRYENEEAVDDSQLPKDRFSAERLKGVDSTLKIQPAELGDSAVYLCASSWGLRETQYFGPGTRLLVL.